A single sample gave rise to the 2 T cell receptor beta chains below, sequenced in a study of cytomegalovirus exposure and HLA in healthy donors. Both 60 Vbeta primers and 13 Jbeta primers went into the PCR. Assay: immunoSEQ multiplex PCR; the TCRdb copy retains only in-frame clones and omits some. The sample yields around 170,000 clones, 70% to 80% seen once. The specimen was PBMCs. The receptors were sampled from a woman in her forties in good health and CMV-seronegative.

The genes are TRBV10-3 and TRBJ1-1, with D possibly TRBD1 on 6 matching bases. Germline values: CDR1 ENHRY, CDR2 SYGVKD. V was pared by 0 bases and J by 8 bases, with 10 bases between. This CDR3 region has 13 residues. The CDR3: CAISESRTVEAFF. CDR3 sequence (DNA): TGTGCCATCAGTGAGTCGAGGACAGTCGAAGCTTTCTTT.

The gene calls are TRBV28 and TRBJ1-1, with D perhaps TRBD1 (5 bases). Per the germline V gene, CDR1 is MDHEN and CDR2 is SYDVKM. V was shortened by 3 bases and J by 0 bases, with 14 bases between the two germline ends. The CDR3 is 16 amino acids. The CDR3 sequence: CASSFWSGRMNTEAFF. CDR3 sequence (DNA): TGTGCCAGCAGTTTCTGGTCAGGGAGGATGAACACTGAAGCTTTCTTT.